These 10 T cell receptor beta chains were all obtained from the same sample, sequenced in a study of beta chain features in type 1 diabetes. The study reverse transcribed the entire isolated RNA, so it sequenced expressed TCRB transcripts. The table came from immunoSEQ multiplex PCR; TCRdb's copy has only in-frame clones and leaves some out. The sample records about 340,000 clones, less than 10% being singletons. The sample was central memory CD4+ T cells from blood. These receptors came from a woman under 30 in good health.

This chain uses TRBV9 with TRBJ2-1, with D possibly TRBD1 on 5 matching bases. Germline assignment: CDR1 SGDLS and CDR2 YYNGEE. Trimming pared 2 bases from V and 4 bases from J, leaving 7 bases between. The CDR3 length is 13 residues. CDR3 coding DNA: TGTGCCAGCAGCGTGACAGCTTACAATGAGCAGTTCTTC. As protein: CASSVTAYNEQFF.

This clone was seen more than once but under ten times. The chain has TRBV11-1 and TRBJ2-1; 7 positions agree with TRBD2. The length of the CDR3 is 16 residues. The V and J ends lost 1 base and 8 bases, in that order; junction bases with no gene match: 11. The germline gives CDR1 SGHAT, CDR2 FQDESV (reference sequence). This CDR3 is CASSLVRLAAGDEQFF. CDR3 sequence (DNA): TGTGCCAGCAGCTTAGTTAGGCTAGCGGCGGGTGATGAGCAGTTCTTC.

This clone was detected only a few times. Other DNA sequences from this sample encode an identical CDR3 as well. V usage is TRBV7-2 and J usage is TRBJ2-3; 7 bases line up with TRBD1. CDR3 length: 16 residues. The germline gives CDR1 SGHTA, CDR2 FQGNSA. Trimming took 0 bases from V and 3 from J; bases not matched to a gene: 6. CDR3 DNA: TGTGCCAGCAGCTTAGCAGGGGGCGCAGGGACAGATACGCAGTATTTT. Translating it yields CASSLAGGAGTDTQYF. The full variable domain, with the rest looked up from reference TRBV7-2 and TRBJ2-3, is GAGVSQSPSNKVTEKGKDVELRCDPISGHTALYWYRQSLGQGLEFLIYFQGNSAPDKSGLPSDRFSAERTGGSVSTLTIQRTQQEDSAVYLCASSLAGGAGTDTQYFGPGTRLTVL.

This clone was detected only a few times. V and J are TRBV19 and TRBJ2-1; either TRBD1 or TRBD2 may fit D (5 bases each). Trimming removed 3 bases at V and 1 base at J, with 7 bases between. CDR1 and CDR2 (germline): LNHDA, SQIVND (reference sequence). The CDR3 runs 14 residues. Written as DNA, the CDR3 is TGTGCCAGTAGTATTGGGGGTTCCTACAATGAGCAGTTCTTC. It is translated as CASSIGGSYNEQFF.

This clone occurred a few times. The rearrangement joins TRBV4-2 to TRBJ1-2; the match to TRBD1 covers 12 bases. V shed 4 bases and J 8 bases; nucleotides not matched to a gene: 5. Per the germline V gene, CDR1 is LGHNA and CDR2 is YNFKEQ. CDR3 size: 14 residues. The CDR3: CASSPGQGAEGYTF. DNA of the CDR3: TGTGCCAGCAGCCCGGGACAGGGGGCGGAAGGCTACACCTTC.

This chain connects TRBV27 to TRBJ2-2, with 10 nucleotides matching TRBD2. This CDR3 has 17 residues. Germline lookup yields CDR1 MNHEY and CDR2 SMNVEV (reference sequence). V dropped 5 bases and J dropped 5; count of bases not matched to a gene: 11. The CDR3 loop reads CASSLLSGLAETGELFF. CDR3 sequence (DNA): TGTGCCAGCAGTCTGTTAAGCGGACTAGCGGAGACCGGGGAGCTGTTTTTT.

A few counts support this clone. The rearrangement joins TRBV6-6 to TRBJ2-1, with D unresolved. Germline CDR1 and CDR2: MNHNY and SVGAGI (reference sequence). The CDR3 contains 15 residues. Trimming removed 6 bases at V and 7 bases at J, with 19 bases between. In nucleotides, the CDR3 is TGTGCCAGCAGCCCCGGCGCAACATTGAGGAATGAGCAGTTCTTC. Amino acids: CASSPGATLRNEQFF.

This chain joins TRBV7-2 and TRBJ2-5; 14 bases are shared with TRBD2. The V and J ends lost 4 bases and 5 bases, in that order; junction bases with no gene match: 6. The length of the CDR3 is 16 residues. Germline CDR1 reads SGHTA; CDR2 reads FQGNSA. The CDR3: CASSSGLAGGWETQYF. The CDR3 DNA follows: TGTGCCAGCAGCTCCGGACTAGCGGGAGGTTGGGAGACCCAGTACTTC.

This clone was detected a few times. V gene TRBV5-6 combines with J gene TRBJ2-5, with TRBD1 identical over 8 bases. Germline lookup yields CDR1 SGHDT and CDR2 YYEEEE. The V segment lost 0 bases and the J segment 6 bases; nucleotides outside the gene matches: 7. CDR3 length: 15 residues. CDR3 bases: TGTGCCAGCAGCTTGGGGCGGCAGGGGGCCAAGACCCAGTACTTC. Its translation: CASSLGRQGAKTQYF. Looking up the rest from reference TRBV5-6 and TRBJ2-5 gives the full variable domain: DAGVTQSPTHLIKTRGQQVTLRCSPKSGHDTVSWYQQALGQGPQFIFQYYEEEERQRGNFPDRFSGHQFPNYSSELNVNALLLGDSALYLCASSLGRQGAKTQYFGPGTRLLVL.

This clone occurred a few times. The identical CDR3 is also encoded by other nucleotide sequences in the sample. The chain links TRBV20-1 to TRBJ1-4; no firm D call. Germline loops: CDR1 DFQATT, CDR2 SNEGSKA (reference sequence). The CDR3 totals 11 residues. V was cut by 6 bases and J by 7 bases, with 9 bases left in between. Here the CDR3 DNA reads TGCAGTGCAAAACGGGGTGAAAAACTGTTTTTT. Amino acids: CSAKRGEKLFF.